This T cell receptor (beta chain) stems from a study of shared clonotypes between healthy human individuals. Naive CD8 cells lacked CD45RO and underwent positive selection for CCR7, leaving out terminally differentiated effector memory CD45RA+ cells. The trim removed 3 bases at V and 2 bases at J, leaving 5 bases unmatched. From germline, CDR1 is SSHAT and CDR2 FNYEAQ (reference sequence). This CDR3 is 15 amino acids long. Each sorted subset replicate got 200 ng genomic DNA, 25,000 to 35,000 genomes. Only in-frame clones appear in the TCRdb table, and some are missing; sequencing was by immunoSEQ multiplex PCR. The table records roughly 2,000,000 clones, just under 95% of them present only once.

The receptor was isolated from a man aged 18 to 30 in good health. Some clones in this sample may be carry-over from other donors' samples. Sequenced material: naive CD8+ T cells from PBMCs. The V call is TRBV7-7, the J call TRBJ2-5, with 8 bases fitting TRBD2. As DNA, the CDR3 is TGTGCCAGCAGCTTCGACACTAGCGGTCAAGAGACCCAGTACTTC. This gives the protein CASSFDTSGQETQYF.